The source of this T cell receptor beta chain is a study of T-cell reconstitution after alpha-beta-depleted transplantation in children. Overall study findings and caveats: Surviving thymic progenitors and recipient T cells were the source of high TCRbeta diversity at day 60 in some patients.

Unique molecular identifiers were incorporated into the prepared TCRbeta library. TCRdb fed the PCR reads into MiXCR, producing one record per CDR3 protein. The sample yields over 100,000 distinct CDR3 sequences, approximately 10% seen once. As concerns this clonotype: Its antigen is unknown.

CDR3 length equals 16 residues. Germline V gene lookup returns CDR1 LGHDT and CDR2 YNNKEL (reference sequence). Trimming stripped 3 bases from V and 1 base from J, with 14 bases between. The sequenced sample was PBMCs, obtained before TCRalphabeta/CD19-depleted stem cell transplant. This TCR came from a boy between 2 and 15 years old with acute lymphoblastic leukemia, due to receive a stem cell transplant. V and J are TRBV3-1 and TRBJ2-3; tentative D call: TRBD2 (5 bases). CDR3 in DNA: TGTGCCAGCAGCCATTTAGGAGGTTCTCGCACAGATACGCAGTATTTT. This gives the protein CASSHLGGSRTDTQYF.